The 20 T cell receptor beta chains in this list originate from one sample, sequenced in a study of blood T cells in healthy people across ages. A second PCR of 7 to 11 cycles used a sample-barcoded 5' primer and a J-beta primer mix. Via MiXCR, TCRdb re-called the 5' RACE reads, giving one row per CDR3 protein. The repertoire holds hundreds of thousands of distinct CDR3 sequences, more than 50% seen once, with under 30% in the top ten. Sequencing input: blood. Receptors originate from a man in his forties in good health.

Notes on this clonotype: A junction boundary mismatches the germline segment, possibly from a read error. V is TRBV2 and J is TRBJ1-1; possible D gene TRBD1, 6 bases. In germline, CDR1 is SNHLY, CDR2 FYNNEI. The CDR3 has 13 amino acids. The CDR3 nucleotides read TGTGCAAGCAGTGAGGGGGGAAACACTGAAGCTTTCTTT. This encodes CASSEGGNTEAFF.

This clonotype showed up just a few times. The chain is built from TRBV4-3 and TRBJ2-1, with 11 bases fitting TRBD2. V lost 2 bases and J lost 8; bases outside the gene matches: 5. The CDR3 has 15 residues. Germline assignment: CDR1 LGHNA and CDR2 YSLEER. The chain's CDR3 is CASSQTLAGGYEQFF. The CDR3, as DNA: TGCGCCAGCAGCCAAACCCTAGCGGGAGGTTATGAGCAGTTCTTC.

This chain links TRBV7-8 with TRBJ2-7, with 8 bases lining up with TRBD1. The end of the DNA fits TRBJ2-5 better, so the J call may be wrong. The CDR3 has 16 residues. CDR1 is SGHVS, CDR2 FQNEAQ, per germline. The CDR3 reads CASSLPGQAGGETQYF. The CDR3 DNA sequence: TGTGCCAGCAGCTTACCGGGACAGGCCGGAGGGGAGACCCAGTACTTC.

This clonotype was seen a single time. This rearrangement joins TRBV28 to TRBJ2-6; 8 nucleotides agree with TRBD2. The CDR3 runs to 16 residues. J gave up 4 bases and V 3 bases, and 5 bases lay outside the gene matches. Germline loops: CDR1 MDHEN, CDR2 SYDVKM. For the CDR3, the DNA is TGTGCCAGCAGTTTCGGGGGGGAATTAGGGGCCAACGTCCTGACTTTC. It yields the protein CASSFGGELGANVLTF.

The chain combines TRBV7-2 with TRBJ2-6; no firm D call. V lost 4 bases and J 2 bases, leaving 15 bases between the germline ends. The germline V gene encodes CDR1 SGHTA and CDR2 FQGNSA. This CDR3 region has 17 residues. The CDR3 DNA sequence: TGTGCCAGCAGCTCATCACTCTGGGCAGCTGGGGCCAACGTCCTGACTTTC. It encodes CASSSSLWAAGANVLTF.

This chain's CDR3 is CASSLVGYGGDEQYF. In DNA form, the CDR3 reads TGCGCCAGCAGCTTGGTAGGTTATGGCGGGGACGAGCAGTACTTC. The chain combines TRBV5-1 with TRBJ2-5; D is possibly TRBD2 (6 bases). The tail of the sequence fits TRBJ2-7 better, so the J call may be wrong. The CDR3 consists of 15 residues. CDR1 and CDR2 (germline): SGHRS, YFSETQ.

This clonotype was observed a handful of times. This rearrangement joins TRBV3-1 to TRBJ2-5; 8 positions match TRBD1. CDR3 length: 14 amino acids. The V segment lost 8 bases and the J segment 0 bases; nucleotides outside the gene matches: 5. CDR1 and CDR2 (germline): LGHDT, YNNKEL (reference sequence). CDR3: CASRGQVYQETQYF. DNA for the CDR3: TGTGCCAGCCGGGGACAGGTGTACCAAGAGACCCAGTACTTC.

The chain links TRBV9 to TRBJ2-7; no firm D call. The CDR3 spans 16 residues. V gave up 3 bases and J gave up 0 bases, with 16 bases separating them. The germline V gene encodes CDR1 SGDLS and CDR2 YYNGEE. CDR3 loop: CASSAVGRKRSYEQYF. CDR3 sequence (DNA): TGTGCCAGCAGCGCCGTAGGGCGAAAACGCTCCTACGAGCAGTACTTC. The whole variable domain, remainder taken from reference TRBV9 and TRBJ2-7, is DSGVTQTPKHLITATGQRVTLRCSPRSGDLSVYWYQQSLDQGLQFLIQYYNGEERAKGNILERFSAQQFPDLHSELNLSSLELGDSALYFCASSAVGRKRSYEQYFGPGTRLTVT.

The CDR3 sequence: CASSLTGFEGAQYF. The CDR3 DNA is TGTGCCAGCAGCCTAACAGGGTTCGAGGGCGCTCAGTACTTC. The genes are TRBV6-5 and TRBJ2-4, with D maybe TRBD1 (6 bases). Germline CDR1 reads MNHEY; CDR2 reads SVGAGI. CDR3 length equals 14 residues. V lost 6 bases and J 12 bases, leaving 21 bases between the germline ends.

The rearrangement uses TRBV20-1 and TRBJ2-3; D possibly corresponds to TRBD2 (5 bases). CDR1 is DFQATT and CDR2 is SNEGSKA in the germline V gene (reference sequence). V gave up 6 bases and J gave up 0 bases, with 13 bases separating them. The CDR3 spans 14 residues. The CDR3 sequence: CSAGEPASTDTQYF. CDR3 sequence (DNA): TGCAGTGCCGGGGAACCAGCTAGCACAGATACGCAGTATTTT.

The V call is TRBV11-2, the J call TRBJ1-5; unclear D gene. This CDR3 contains 15 residues. V dropped 3 bases and J dropped 0 bases, with 9 bases sitting between them. Germline values: CDR1 SGHAT, CDR2 FQNNGV. The CDR3 sequence is CASSFVLYSNQPQHF. DNA for the CDR3: TGTGCCAGCAGCTTTGTCCTATATAGCAATCAGCCCCAGCATTTT.

This rearrangement joins TRBV7-3 to TRBJ1-6; D uncertain. V was clipped by 3 bases and J by 8 bases, with 8 bases between them. The germline gives CDR1 SGHTA, CDR2 FQGTGA. The CDR3 length is 13 residues. The CDR3 here is CASSFSEDSPLHF. The DNA of the CDR3 is TGTGCCAGCAGCTTCTCAGAGGATTCACCCCTCCACTTT.

This clonotype was picked up a small number of times. V gene TRBV28 combines with J gene TRBJ2-2, with TRBD2 matching 11 bases. V shed 2 bases, J shed 6 bases, and the junction held 11 bases outside the gene matches. This CDR3 has 18 amino acids. Germline V gene sequence: CDR1 MDHEN, CDR2 SYDVKM. CDR3 bases: TGTGCCAGCAGTTTAATTTCGGCGCTAGCGGGAGGATCCGGGGAGCTGTTTTTT. Residues: CASSLISALAGGSGELFF.

The J gene is TRBJ1-4, the V gene TRBV4-1; D is perhaps TRBD1 (5 bases). This CDR3 region has 15 residues. V shed 1 base and J shed 8 bases, with 14 bases lying between them. The germline gives CDR1 MGHRA, CDR2 YSYEKL. DNA of the CDR3: TGCGCCAGCAGCCAAGTCGGGCAGGGAACCGAAAAACTGTTTTTT. It specifies CASSQVGQGTEKLFF.

Worth noting for this clonotype: One end of the junction varies from germline; a read error may be responsible. The chain recombines TRBV4-2 with TRBJ2-1, with a tentative D call TRBD1 (6 bases). The CDR3 is 17 amino acids. Germline assignment: CDR1 LGHNA and CDR2 YNFKEQ. CDR3 sequence reads: CASSQDRSQGAYNGQFF. The CDR3 nucleotides read TGTGCCAGCAGCCAAGATAGGTCACAGGGAGCTTACAATGGGCAGTTCTTC.

CDR3 DNA: TGTGCCAGCAACATGTGGACAGATGAAAAACTGTTTTTT. Translation gives CASNMWTDEKLFF. This chain joins TRBV12-3 or TRBV12-4 and TRBJ1-4, with D possibly matching TRBD1 (6 bases). The ends were cut back, 7 bases at V and 6 bases at J, with 12 bases in the middle. The CDR3 sequence is 13 residues long.

This clonotype was seen only once. The CDR3 loop reads CASSQEGRKNTEAFF. In DNA, the CDR3 is TGTGCCAGCAGCCAAGAAGGCAGGAAAAACACTGAAGCTTTCTTT. V usage is TRBV3-1 and J usage is TRBJ1-1; D unresolved. This CDR3 region has 15 residues. Germline values: CDR1 LGHDT, CDR2 YNNKEL (reference sequence). V lost 0 bases, J lost 2 bases, and 10 bases lay in between. The variable domain in full, completed from reference TRBV3-1 and TRBJ1-1, reads DTAVSQTPKYLVTQMGNDKSIKCEQNLGHDTMYWYKQDSKKFLKIMFSYNNKELIINETVPNRFSPKSPDKAHLNLHINSLELGDSAVYFCASSQEGRKNTEAFFGQGTRLTVV.

This chain uses TRBV4-1 with TRBJ2-3; D not resolved. CDR1 and CDR2 (germline): MGHRA, YSYEKL. This CDR3 region has 15 residues. V shed 0 bases and J shed 0 bases, with 7 bases lying between them. The CDR3 DNA follows: TGCGCCAGCAGCCAAGACAAACTTAGCACAGATACGCAGTATTTT. The encoded protein is CASSQDKLSTDTQYF.

This clonotype appeared a few times. The V call is TRBV20-1, the J call TRBJ1-2; D gene unclear. V lost 6 bases, J lost 1 base, and 15 bases lay in between. The CDR3 is made up of 14 amino acids. Germline CDR1 is DFQATT and CDR2 is SNEGSKA (reference sequence). This CDR3 is CSAEYGVNNYGYTF. CDR3 nucleotides: TGCAGTGCAGAGTACGGGGTGAATAACTATGGCTACACCTTC.

A few counts support this clonotype. This chain uses TRBV3-1 with TRBJ2-3; no clear D. The ends were cut back, 0 bases at V and 4 bases at J, with 5 bases in the middle. The CDR3 length is 13 residues. CDR1 and CDR2 from the germline V gene are LGHDT and YNNKEL (reference sequence). CDR3 protein: CASSQDFADTQYF. CDR3 nucleotides: TGTGCCAGCAGCCAAGATTTTGCAGATACGCAGTATTTT.